The T cell receptor beta chain described here comes from a study of shared clonotypes between healthy human individuals. The CDR3 contains 17 residues. Losses at the gene ends were 4 bases for V and 4 bases for J; bases not matched to a gene: 14. Germline V gene lookup returns CDR1 SGHRS and CDR2 YFSETQ. CD8 cells classed as naive were CD45RO-negative and positively selected for CCR7, excluding terminally differentiated effector memory CD45RA+ cells. The method was immunoSEQ multiplex PCR; TCRdb's version includes in-frame clones alone and lacks a portion of them. In the table there are around 1.9 million clones, about 92% of which are singletons.

J is TRBJ2-1 and V is TRBV5-1; TRBD2 matches 7 bases. Sequencing was carried out using naive CD8+ T cells from PBMCs. The receptor's source is a man between 18 and 35 years old in good health. Some clones in this sample may be carry-over from other donors' samples. The CDR3 sequence is CASSTGWGGEEYNEQFF. The CDR3 region has the DNA TGCGCCAGCAGCACAGGATGGGGGGGAGAGGAATACAATGAGCAGTTCTTC.